A selection of T cell receptor beta chains follows, all from one sample in a study of technical replicates of blood from several donors. Measured with immunoSEQ multiplex PCR; TCRdb has only the in-frame clones, and not every one. The table lists roughly 45,000 clones, 80% to 95% of them singletons. Sequencing was done on a sample of PBMCs. The receptors come from a human donor in good health. Some clones in this sample may be carry-over from other donors' samples. Each CDR3 is given with its conserved first and last residue. The D gene is left open where the match is weak. Where a row states a size, it is once, few, many or the class of an expanded clone; other rows omit it.

>TRBJ2-7|-|TRBV30|-
TGTGCCTGGAGGCAGGGGGGCGGAGAGGACTTC
CAWRQGGGEDF
>TRBJ1-6|-|TRBV13|TRBD1
TGTGCCAGCAGCTTAGACAGGGGCCGAAATAATTCACCCCTCCACTTT
CASSLDRGRNNSPLHF
>TRBJ2-7|-|TRBV5-4|TRBD1
TGTGCCAGCAGCCCCACCGGGACAGGGGGCTACGAGCAGTACTTC
CASSPTGTGGYEQYF
>TRBJ2-7|-|TRBV4-1|TRBD2
TGCGCCAGCAGCCCCCGGGGGGGGCTGAGTGTCTACGAGCAGTACTTC
CASSPRGGLSVYEQYF
>TRBJ2-5|-|TRBV10-3|-
TGTGCCATCAGTGAGTCGGTGTTCGGACAGCAAGAGACCCAGTACTTC
CAISESVFGQQETQYF
>TRBJ2-5|-|TRBV15|-
TGTGCCACCAGCAGAGTAGTCCAAGAGACCCAGTACTTC
CATSRVVQETQYF
>TRBJ1-1|-|TRBV5-1|-
TGCGCCAGCAGCTTAGGCTTGGAGGCTTTCTTT
CASSLGLEAFF
>TRBJ1-1|-|TRBV4-3|TRBD1
TGCGCCAGCAGCCGACAGGGCAGCGGGGGCACTGAAGCTTTCTTT
CASSRQGSGGTEAFF
>TRBJ2-5|once|TRBV4-1|TRBD2
TGCGCCAGCAGCCAAGATCGAGCGGGAGGTCGTGAGACCCAGTACTTC
CASSQDRAGGRETQYF
>TRBJ2-5|-|TRBV11-3|TRBD2
TGTGCCAGCAGCTGCCCAACAGGAGCGGGAGGGTACCAAGAGACCCAGTACTTC
CASSCPTGAGGYQETQYF
>TRBJ2-7|once|TRBV4-3|TRBD2
TGCGCCAGCAGCCAAACAGGGCGGGAGGATTACGAGCAGTACTTC
CASSQTGREDYEQYF
>TRBJ2-7|-|TRBV5-1|TRBD2
TGCGCCAGCAGCCCGGGACTAGCGGATCACGAGCAGTACTTC
CASSPGLADHEQYF
>TRBJ1-1|-|TRBV5-6|TRBD1
TGTGCCAGCAGCGCTGACACAGGGGCGACCCCTGAAGCTTTCTTT
CASSADTGATPEAFF
>TRBJ2-1|-|TRBV5-1|TRBD2
TGCGCCAGCAGTGAGGATAGCGGGAGCTCCTACAATGAGCAGTTCTTC
CASSEDSGSSYNEQFF
>TRBJ2-2|-|TRBV2|TRBD1
TGTGCCAGCTCCTGGGACAGCATAAACACCGGGGAGCTGTTTTTT
CASSWDSINTGELFF
>TRBJ2-3|-|TRBV6-5|TRBD1
TGTGCCAGCAGTTTCGGGACAGGACTAAGCACAGATACGCAGTATTTT
CASSFGTGLSTDTQYF